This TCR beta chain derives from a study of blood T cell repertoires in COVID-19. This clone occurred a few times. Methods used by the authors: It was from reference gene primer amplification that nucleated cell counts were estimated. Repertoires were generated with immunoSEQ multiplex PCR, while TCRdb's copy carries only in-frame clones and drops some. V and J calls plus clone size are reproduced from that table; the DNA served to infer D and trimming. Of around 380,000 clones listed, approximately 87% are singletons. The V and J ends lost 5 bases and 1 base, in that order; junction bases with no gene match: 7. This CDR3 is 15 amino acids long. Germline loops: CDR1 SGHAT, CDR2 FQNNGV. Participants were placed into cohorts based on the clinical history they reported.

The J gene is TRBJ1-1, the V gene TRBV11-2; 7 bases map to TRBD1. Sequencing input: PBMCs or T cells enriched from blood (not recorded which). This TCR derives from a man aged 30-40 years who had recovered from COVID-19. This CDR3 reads CASSLRQGGNTEAFF. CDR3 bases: TGTGCCAGCAGCCTAAGACAGGGTGGGAACACTGAAGCTTTCTTT.